Listed below are T cell receptor beta chains from one sample, sequenced in a study of radiotherapy plus CTLA-4 blockade in lung cancer. The protocol was immunoSEQ multiplex PCR, while the TCRdb copy is restricted to in-frame clones and leaves out a portion. The data contain 90,000 to 100,000 clones, roughly 80% of them singletons. This material consisted of peripheral blood, taken from a patient treated with radiotherapy plus ipilimumab. The source of these receptors is a human donor with non-small cell lung cancer that progressed on radiotherapy plus ipilimumab. Both conserved end residues are part of each CDR3. D genes are given only for firm matches. The size field is filled for only some rows; it gives once, few, many or a size class.

V gene	J gene	clone size	D gene	CDR3 DNA	CDR3 protein
TRBV7-2	TRBJ1-5	.	.	TGTGCCAGCAGCCAGACAGGCCATCAGCCCCAGCATTTT	CASSQTGHQPQHF
TRBV28	TRBJ2-1	.	TRBD2	TGTGCCAGCAGTCCCCTTAGCGGGAGCTCCTACAATGAGCAGTTCTTC	CASSPLSGSSYNEQFF
TRBV27	TRBJ2-4	.	TRBD1	TGTGCCAGCAGTCCCGGGACAGGATTAGCCAAAAACATTCAGTACTTC	CASSPGTGLAKNIQYF
TRBV5-6	TRBJ1-1	.	.	TGTGCCAGCAGCCATTTTGGGGGGCGGAAGAACACTGAAGCTTTCTTT	CASSHFGGRKNTEAFF
TRBV2	TRBJ1-2	.	TRBD1	TGTGCCAGCAGACCGGGACAGGGGTATGGCTACACCTTC	CASRPGQGYGYTF
TRBV21-1	TRBJ2-1	.	.	TGTGCCAGCAGCAAAGTCCAGTTCGGGACTAGCGGGTCCTCCTACAATGAGCAGTTCTTC	CASSKVQFGTSGSSYNEQFF
TRBV28	TRBJ1-4	.	TRBD1	TGTGCCAGCAGTTTGGGGGGACAGGGGGATGAAAAACTGTTTTTT	CASSLGGQGDEKLFF
TRBV4-1	TRBJ2-7	.	TRBD2	TGCGCCAGCAGCCAACTCGGGCTAGCGGGCACTAGCTCCTATGAGCAGTACTTC	CASSQLGLAGTSSYEQYF
TRBV19	TRBJ2-3	.	TRBD2	TGTGCCAGTAGTAAACTAGCGGGAGTCAGCCCAGATACGCAGTATTTT	CASSKLAGVSPDTQYF
TRBV9	TRBJ1-1	.	.	TGTGCCAGCAGCGCACAGGGAGGTCGGACTGAAGCTTTCTTT	CASSAQGGRTEAFF
TRBV28	TRBJ1-2	few	TRBD1	TGTGCCACCGAGCCCGACAGGGAAGTAGGGGGCTACACCTTC	CATEPDREVGGYTF
TRBV4-2	TRBJ2-1	.	TRBD1	TGTGCCAGCAGCCTCCGGGACAGGGAAATCAATGAGCAGTTCTTC	CASSLRDREINEQFF
TRBV19	TRBJ2-7	once	TRBD2	TGTGCCAGTAGTATAGGTATAACTAGCGACGAGCAGTACTTC	CASSIGITSDEQYF
TRBV5-1	TRBJ2-5	.	TRBD2	TGCGCCAGCTCCTTGGCGCTAGGCGGGGGGGAAGAGACCCAGTACTTC	CASSLALGGGEETQYF
TRBV27	TRBJ1-1	.	TRBD1	TGTGCCAGCAGTTTATTAATCCGGGGACAGACAAACATGAACACTGAAGCTTTCTTT	CASSLLIRGQTNMNTEAFF
TRBV4-2	TRBJ2-2	.	.	TGTGCCAGCAGCCAGGGGGGTTCCACCGGGGAGCTGTTTTTT	CASSQGGSTGELFF
TRBV28	TRBJ2-7	.	.	TGTGCCAGCAGTTTCGCACAGGGTTGGTACGAGCAGTACTTC	CASSFAQGWYEQYF
TRBV6-4	TRBJ1-1	.	.	TGTGCCAGCGGAAGACAGGTCTCTGAAGCTTTCTTT	CASGRQVSEAFF
TRBV7-3	TRBJ2-5	.	.	TGTGCCAGCAGCTTATTGGCTAGCTGGGAGACCCAGTACTTC	CASSLLASWETQYF
TRBV28	TRBJ1-2	.	.	TGTGCCAGCAGACAAGGGGGAGGAGGCTACACCTTC	CASRQGGGGYTF
TRBV5-1	TRBJ2-7	.	.	TGCGCCAGCAGCTTGGGGTGGGGGAGCTCCTACGAGCAGTACTTC	CASSLGWGSSYEQYF
TRBV7-3	TRBJ1-1	.	.	TGTGCCAGCAGCTCGGGACCTAACACTGAAGCTTTCTTT	CASSSGPNTEAFF
TRBV18	TRBJ1-1	few	.	TGTGCCAGCTCACCACGGGGAGGCACTGAAGCTTTCTTT	CASSPRGGTEAFF
TRBV10-2	TRBJ2-1	.	.	TGCGCCAGCCGCACGAGGAGCCTTGAGCAGTTCTTC	CASRTRSLEQFF
TRBV4-1	TRBJ2-3	.	.	TGCGCCAGCAAGCCCCAGGGCACAAGCACAGATACGCAGTATTTT	CASKPQGTSTDTQYF